The 6 T cell receptor beta chains given below trace back to one sample, sequenced in a study of vaccination and CD4 T cells after COVID-19. Oncomine TCR Beta short-read sequencing was applied to DNA from cultured CD4+ T cells. MiXCR, run by TCRdb on the PCR reads, gives a single entry per CDR3 protein. The sample shows about 14,000 distinct CDR3 sequences, about 60% of them seen only once. As for treatment: approximately nine-day PBMC culture with coronavirus spike peptide pools or control peptides (ViraFEST assay). These receptors have no known antigen. Source material: CD4+ T cells from blood, cultured in vitro. Source of these receptors: a human donor who had recovered from COVID-19.

This clonotype was seen only once. This chain joins TRBV7-9 and TRBJ2-3; D is perhaps TRBD2 (6 bases). The CDR3 covers 13 residues. CDR1 and CDR2 from the germline V gene are SEHNR and FQNEAQ (reference sequence). Trimming removed 5 bases from V and 4 bases from J, with 10 bases in between. Here the CDR3 DNA reads TGTGCCAGCAGCCAACGGGGGTCAGATACGCAGTATTTT. Its translation is CASSQRGSDTQYF. Supplemented by reference TRBV7-9 and TRBJ2-3, the full variable domain reads DTGVSQNPRHKITKRGQNVTFRCDPISEHNRLYWYRQTLGQGPEFLTYFQNEAQLEKSRLLSDRFSAERPKGSFSTLEIQRTEQGDSAMYLCASSQRGSDTQYFGPGTRLTVL.

The rearrangement uses TRBV24-1 and TRBJ1-2; 9 nucleotides agree with TRBD1. The CDR3 covers 20 residues. V shed 5 bases and J 6 bases; nucleotides not matched to a gene: 24. CDR1 KGHDR and CDR2 SFDVKD come from the germline V gene. Written as DNA, the CDR3 is TGTGCCACCAGTGGCCCCACAGAGGGACAGGGTCTATTGGCGGCGAATGGCTACACCTTC. It encodes CATSGPTEGQGLLAANGYTF.

V gene TRBV11-3 combines with J gene TRBJ1-2; the D is unclear. Trimming removed 0 bases from V and 7 bases from J, with 15 bases in between. The CDR3 sequence is 15 residues long. CDR1 is SGHNT and CDR2 is YENEEA in the germline V gene. The CDR3 protein is CASSLDSMGPLGYTF. As DNA, the CDR3 is TGTGCCAGCAGCTTAGATTCTATGGGTCCTCTTGGCTACACCTTC.

The rearrangement joins TRBV20-1 to TRBJ2-3; 7 bases match TRBD2. Looked up from germline, CDR1 is DFQATT and CDR2 is SNEGSKA (reference sequence). V shed 3 bases and J 4 bases; nucleotides not matched to a gene: 10. This CDR3 contains 15 residues. CDR3 sequence (DNA): TGCAGTGCTAGCAGGACGAGCGGGGATTCAGATACGCAGTATTTT. It codes for CSASRTSGDSDTQYF.

This clonotype was observed a handful of times. The rearrangement links TRBV24-1 to TRBJ2-1; tentative D call: TRBD1 (6 bases). Trimming left V 3 bases short and J 3 bases short, with 11 bases between. Germline values: CDR1 KGHDR, CDR2 SFDVKD. This CDR3 region has 15 residues. Written as DNA, the CDR3 is TGTGCCACCAGTGATAGATGGACAGTCTACAATGAGCAGTTCTTC. It yields the protein CATSDRWTVYNEQFF.

The gene calls are TRBV11-3 and TRBJ2-5; a possible D gene is TRBD2 (5 bases). Germline CDR1 is SGHNT and CDR2 is YENEEA. V was pared by 5 bases and J by 5 bases, with 12 bases between. The CDR3 sequence is 13 residues long. The CDR3 loop is CASSQDLGETQYF. Written as DNA, the CDR3 is TGTGCCAGCAGCCAGGACTTGGGGGAGACCCAGTACTTC.